The next 13 T cell receptor beta chains were all read from a single sample in a study of cytomegalovirus exposure and HLA in healthy donors. With 60 Vbeta and 13 Jbeta primers, the PCR was carried out. Repertoires were generated with immunoSEQ multiplex PCR, while TCRdb's copy carries only in-frame clones and drops some. Among 80,000 to 100,000 clones listed, roughly two thirds were seen once. Sequenced input: PBMCs. These receptors were taken from a man in his forties or fifties in good health and CMV-seronegative.

The genes are TRBV4-1 and TRBJ2-1; 7 bases align to TRBD1. The CDR3 totals 16 residues. The V gene end was trimmed by 0 bases and the J gene end by 10 bases; junction bases not matched to a gene: 12. Per germline, CDR1 MGHRA and CDR2 YSYEKL. The chain's CDR3 is CASSQDTRGRDREQFF. CDR3 DNA: TGCGCCAGCAGCCAAGATACGAGGGGGCGCGACAGGGAGCAGTTCTTC.

The CDR3, as DNA: TGCGCCAGCAGCCTTCCTAGCGGGGGGCTTATGCACGAGCAGTACTTC. Amino acids: CASSLPSGGLMHEQYF. The chain is built from TRBV5-1 and TRBJ2-5; 11 bases are shared with TRBD2. The J call may be faulty, since TRBJ2-7 better matches the DNA end. The germline V gene encodes CDR1 SGHRS and CDR2 YFSETQ. This CDR3 has 16 amino acids.

The chain carries TRBV6-5 and TRBJ1-4; D is ambiguous. The germline V gene encodes CDR1 MNHEY and CDR2 SVGAGI. The CDR3 runs 15 residues. Trimming took 5 bases from V and 8 from J, leaving 18 bases between them. The CDR3 reads CASSPPPARREKLFF. The CDR3 DNA reads as TGTGCCAGCAGTCCCCCCCCGGCGAGGAGAGAAAAACTGTTTTTT.

J is TRBJ2-3 and V is TRBV5-4; D is unclear. The CDR3 totals 15 residues. V dropped 0 bases and J dropped 2 bases, with 10 bases sitting between them. Germline-derived CDR1 and CDR2 are SGHNT and YYREEE (reference sequence). The CDR3 region has the DNA TGTGCCAGCAGCTTGGTAGGCGGTCTCACAGATACGCAGTATTTT. Translated, it gives CASSLVGGLTDTQYF.

The rearrangement links TRBV18 to TRBJ1-2, with 7 bases lining up with TRBD1. This CDR3 is built from 13 residues. Germline V lookup: CDR1 KGHSH, CDR2 LQKENI. V dropped 5 bases and J dropped 6; count of bases not matched to a gene: 6. The CDR3 loop reads CASSSDRSDGYTF. In nucleotides, the CDR3 is TGTGCCAGCTCATCGGACAGGTCCGATGGCTACACCTTC.

The chain joins TRBV27 to TRBJ1-6, with TRBD1 matching over 9 bases. Germline CDR1 MNHEY, CDR2 SMNVEV (reference sequence). Trimming removed 1 base from V and 0 bases from J; junction bases left unmatched: 1. This CDR3 has 17 amino acids. The CDR3 bases are TGTGCCAGCAGTTTATGGGACAGGGTCTCCTATAATTCACCCCTCCACTTT. Amino acids: CASSLWDRVSYNSPLHF.

This chain connects TRBV25-1 to TRBJ1-2; the match to TRBD1 covers 8 bases. This CDR3 is built from 13 residues. Germline V gene sequence: CDR1 MGHDK, CDR2 SYGVNS. V was clipped by 5 bases and J by 4 bases; unmatched bases: 3. In DNA, the CDR3 is TGTGCCAGCAGTTCAGGGGGCGGCTATGGCTACACCTTC. Translated: CASSSGGGYGYTF.

The CDR3 sequence is CASSLSSGTGYEQYF. As DNA, the CDR3 is TGTGCCAGCAGCTTATCGTCTGGGACAGGCTACGAGCAGTACTTC. The genes are TRBV7-6 and TRBJ2-7; 8 nucleotides match TRBD1. The germline CDR1 and CDR2 sequences are SGHVS and FNYEAQ. CDR3 size: 15 residues. J was trimmed by 3 bases and V by 2 bases; bases with no gene match: 6.

The sample holds a few counts of this clone. This chain uses TRBV5-5 with TRBJ2-7; 12 nucleotides match TRBD1. The trim removed 0 bases at V and 3 bases at J, leaving 4 bases unmatched. Per germline, CDR1 SGHKS and CDR2 YYEKEE (reference sequence). This CDR3 comprises 16 residues. CDR3 sequence (DNA): TGTGCCAGCAGCTTGGGGGACAGGGGGCGAATCTACGAGCAGTACTTC. Translating gives CASSLGDRGRIYEQYF.

The chain couples TRBV4-3 to TRBJ1-6, with no clear D. Germline values: CDR1 LGHNA, CDR2 YSLEER. The CDR3 runs 15 residues. V was clipped by 0 bases and J by 10 bases, with 13 bases between them. For the CDR3, the DNA is TGCGCCAGCAGCCAAGACGGGGTGACATACTCACCCCTCCACTTT. Translating it yields CASSQDGVTYSPLHF.

This clone was detected only a few times. The chain joins TRBV5-1 to TRBJ1-6; D may be TRBD1 (6 bases). The V gene lost 4 bases and the J gene lost 5 bases, with 13 bases spanning the gap. There are 15 residues in the CDR3. Germline V gene sequence: CDR1 SGHRS, CDR2 YFSETQ. The CDR3: CASSLSGGDNSPLHF. The CDR3 DNA reads as TGCGCCAGCAGCCTTTCTGGGGGCGATAATTCACCCCTCCACTTT. Using reference TRBV5-1 and TRBJ1-6 for the parts outside the CDR3, the full variable domain is KAGVTQTPRYLIKTRGQQVTLSCSPISGHRSVSWYQQTPGQGLQFLFEYFSETQRNKGNFPGRFSGRQFSNSRSEMNVSTLELGDSALYLCASSLSGGDNSPLHFGNGTRLTVT.

This clone was counted between two and nine times. The chain recombines TRBV28 with TRBJ2-1, with 7 bases lining up with TRBD1. Unmatched junction bases numbered 7, after V lost 7 bases and J lost 13 bases. The length of the CDR3 is 11 residues. Germline CDR1 MDHEN, CDR2 SYDVKM. CDR3 sequence: CASILQGLQFF. The CDR3 bases are TGTGCCAGCATCCTACAGGGGCTCCAGTTCTTC.

V usage is TRBV6-5 and J usage is TRBJ2-1; 8 bases align to TRBD2. V shed 3 bases, J shed 5 bases, and the junction held 6 bases outside the gene matches. Germline loops: CDR1 MNHEY, CDR2 SVGAGI. CDR3 size: 15 residues. CDR3 sequence (DNA): TGTGCCAGCAGTTATAGCGGGGTCAGGGACAATGAGCAGTTCTTC. Its translation: CASSYSGVRDNEQFF.